This TCR beta chain was captured in a study of cytomegalovirus exposure and HLA in healthy donors. Whole-study findings and limits: Cytomegalovirus status was reportedly diagnosed by the classifier with high specificity and sensitivity.

The PCR employed 60 Vbeta primers together with 13 Jbeta primers. Original methodology: About 10 million of tens of millions of unique TCR beta chains were shared, per a later count. The table came from immunoSEQ multiplex PCR; TCRdb's copy has only in-frame clones and leaves some out. The DNA was the basis for D and trimming; V, J and clone size are from that table. The sample carries approximately 72,000 clones, roughly four fifths recorded once. This clone was seen at least ten times. The antigen is undetermined. The source is a man younger than 35 in good health and CMV-seronegative. Sequencing used PBMCs.

CDR3 nucleotides: TGCGCCAGCAGCCCCGGAGGGACCTACGAGCAGTACTTC. Protein sequence: CASSPGGTYEQYF. The chain uses TRBV5-1 and TRBJ2-7; tentative D call: TRBD2 (6 bases). Germline assignment: CDR1 SGHRS and CDR2 YFSETQ. Trimming shortened V by 4 bases and J by 2 bases, and 10 bases separated the two germline ends. The CDR3 runs to 13 residues.